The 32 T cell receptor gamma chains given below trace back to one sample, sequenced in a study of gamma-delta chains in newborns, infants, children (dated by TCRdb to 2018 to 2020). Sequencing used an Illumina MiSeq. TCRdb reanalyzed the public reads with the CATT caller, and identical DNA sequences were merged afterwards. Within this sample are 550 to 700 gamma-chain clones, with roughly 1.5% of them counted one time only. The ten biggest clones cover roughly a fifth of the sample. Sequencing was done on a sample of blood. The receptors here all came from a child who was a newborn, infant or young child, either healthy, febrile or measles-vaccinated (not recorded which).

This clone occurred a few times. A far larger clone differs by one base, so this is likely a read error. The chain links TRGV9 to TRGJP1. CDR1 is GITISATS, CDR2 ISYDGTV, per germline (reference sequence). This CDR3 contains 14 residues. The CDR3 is CALWEAERGWFEIF. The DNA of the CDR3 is TGTGCCTTGTGGGAGGCCGAGAGGGGTTGGTTCGAGATATTT.

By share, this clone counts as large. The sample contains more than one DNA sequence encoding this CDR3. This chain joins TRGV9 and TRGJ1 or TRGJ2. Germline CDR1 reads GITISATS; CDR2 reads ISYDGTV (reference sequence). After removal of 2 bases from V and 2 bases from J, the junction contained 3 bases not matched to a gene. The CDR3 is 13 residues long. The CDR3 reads CALWEAHYYKKLF. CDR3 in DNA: TGTGCCTTGTGGGAGGCCCATTATTATAAGAAACTCTTT.

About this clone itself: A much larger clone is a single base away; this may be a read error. CDR3: CALWEPPYYKRLF. The CDR3 DNA reads TGTGCCTTGTGGGAGCCCCCTTATTATAAGAGACTCTTT. This rearrangement joins TRGV9 to TRGJ1 or TRGJ2. This CDR3 spans 13 amino acids. Germline V gene lookup returns CDR1 GITISATS and CDR2 ISYDGTV (reference sequence).

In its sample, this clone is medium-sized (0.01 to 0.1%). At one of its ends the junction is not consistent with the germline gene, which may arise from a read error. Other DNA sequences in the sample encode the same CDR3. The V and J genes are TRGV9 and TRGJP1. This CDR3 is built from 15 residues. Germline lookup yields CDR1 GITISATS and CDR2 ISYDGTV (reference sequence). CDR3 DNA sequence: TGCGCCTTGTGGGAGGTGCCTCCCACTGGTTGGTTCAAGATATTT. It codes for CALWEVPPTGWFKIF.

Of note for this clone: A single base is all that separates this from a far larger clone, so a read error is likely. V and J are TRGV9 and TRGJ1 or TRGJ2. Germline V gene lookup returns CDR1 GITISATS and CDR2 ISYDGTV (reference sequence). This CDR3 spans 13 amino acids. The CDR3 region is CTLWELNYYKKLF. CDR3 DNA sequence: TGTACCTTGTGGGAGTTGAATTATTATAAGAAACTCTTT.

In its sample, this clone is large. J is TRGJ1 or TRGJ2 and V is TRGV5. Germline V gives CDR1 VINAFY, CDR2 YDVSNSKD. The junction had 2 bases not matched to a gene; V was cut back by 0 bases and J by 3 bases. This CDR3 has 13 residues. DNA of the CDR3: TGTGCCACCTGGGACAGGCTTTATTATAAGAAACTCTTT. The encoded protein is CATWDRLYYKKLF.

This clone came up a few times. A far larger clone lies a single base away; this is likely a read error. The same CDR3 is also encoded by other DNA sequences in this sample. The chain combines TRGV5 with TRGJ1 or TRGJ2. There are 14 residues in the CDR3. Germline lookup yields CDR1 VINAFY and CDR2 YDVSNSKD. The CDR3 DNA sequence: TGTGCCACCTGGGATACTCGGGGAGATTATAAGAAACTATTT. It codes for CATWDTRGDYKKLF.

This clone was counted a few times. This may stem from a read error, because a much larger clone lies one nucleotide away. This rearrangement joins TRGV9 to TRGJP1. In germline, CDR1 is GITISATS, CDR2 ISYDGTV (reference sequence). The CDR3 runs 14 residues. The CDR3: CASWYYTTGWFKIF. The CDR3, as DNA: TGTGCCTCGTGGTACTATACCACTGGTTGGTTCAAGATATTT.

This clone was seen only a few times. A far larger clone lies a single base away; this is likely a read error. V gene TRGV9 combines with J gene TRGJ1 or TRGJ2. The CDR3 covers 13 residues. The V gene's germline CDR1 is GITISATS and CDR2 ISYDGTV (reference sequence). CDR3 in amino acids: CALWEVLYYEKLF. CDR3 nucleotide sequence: TGTGCCTTGTGGGAGGTGCTCTATTATGAGAAACTCTTT.

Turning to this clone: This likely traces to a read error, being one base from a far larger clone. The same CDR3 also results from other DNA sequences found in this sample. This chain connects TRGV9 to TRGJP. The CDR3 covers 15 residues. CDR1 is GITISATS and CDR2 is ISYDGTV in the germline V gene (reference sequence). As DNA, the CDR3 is TGTGCCTTGTGGGAGCAAGAGTTGGGCAAAAAAATCAAGGTATTC. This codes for CALWEQELGKKIKVF.

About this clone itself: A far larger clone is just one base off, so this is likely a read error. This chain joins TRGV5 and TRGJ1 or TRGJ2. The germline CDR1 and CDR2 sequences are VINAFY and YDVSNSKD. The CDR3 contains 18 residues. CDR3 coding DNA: TGCGCCACCTGGGACACCGGGCGGAGAGGCCATCGTTATTATAAGAAACTCTTT. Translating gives CATWDTGRRGHRYYKKLF.

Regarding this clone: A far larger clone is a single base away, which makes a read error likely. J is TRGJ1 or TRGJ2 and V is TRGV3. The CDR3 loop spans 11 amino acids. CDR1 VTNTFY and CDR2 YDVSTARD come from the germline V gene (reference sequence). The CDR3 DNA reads TGTGCCGCCTGGGACACCCATAAGAAACTCTTT. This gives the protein CAAWDTHKKLF.

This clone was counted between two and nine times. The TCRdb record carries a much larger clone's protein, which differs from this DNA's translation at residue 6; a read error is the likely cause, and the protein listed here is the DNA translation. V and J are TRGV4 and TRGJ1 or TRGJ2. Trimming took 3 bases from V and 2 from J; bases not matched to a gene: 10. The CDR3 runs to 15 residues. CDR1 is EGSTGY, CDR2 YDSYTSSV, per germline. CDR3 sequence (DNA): TGTGCCACCTGGGATAGGCCCCCCGATTATTATAAGAAACTCTTT. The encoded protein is CATWDRPPDYYKKLF.

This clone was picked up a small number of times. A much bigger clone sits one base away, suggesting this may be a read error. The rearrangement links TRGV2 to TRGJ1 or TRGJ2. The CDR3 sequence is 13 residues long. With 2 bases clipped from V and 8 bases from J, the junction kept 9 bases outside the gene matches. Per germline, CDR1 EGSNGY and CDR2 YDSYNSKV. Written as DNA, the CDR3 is TGTGCCACCTGGGACGAGCAATACCATAAGAAACTCTTT. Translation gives CATWDEQYHKKLF.

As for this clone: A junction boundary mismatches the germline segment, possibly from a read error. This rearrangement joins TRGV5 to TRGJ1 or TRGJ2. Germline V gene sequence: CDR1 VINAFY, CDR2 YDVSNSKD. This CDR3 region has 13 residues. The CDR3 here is CATWDRHYYKKLF. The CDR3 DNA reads TGTGCCACCTGGGACAGACATTACTATAAGAAACTCTTT.

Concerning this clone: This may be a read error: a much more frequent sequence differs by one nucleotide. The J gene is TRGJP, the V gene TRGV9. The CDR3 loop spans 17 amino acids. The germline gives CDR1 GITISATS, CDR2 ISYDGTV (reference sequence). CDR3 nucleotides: TGTGCCTTGTGGGAGGTGCGCGGGAAGTTGGGCAGAAAAATCAAGGTATTT. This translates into CALWEVRGKLGRKIKVF.

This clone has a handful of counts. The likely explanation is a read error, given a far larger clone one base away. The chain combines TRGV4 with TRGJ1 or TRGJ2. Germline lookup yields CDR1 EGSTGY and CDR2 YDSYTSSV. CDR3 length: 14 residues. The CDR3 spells CATLDGWGHYKKLF. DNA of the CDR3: TGTGCCACCTTGGATGGCTGGGGGCATTATAAGAAACTCTTT.

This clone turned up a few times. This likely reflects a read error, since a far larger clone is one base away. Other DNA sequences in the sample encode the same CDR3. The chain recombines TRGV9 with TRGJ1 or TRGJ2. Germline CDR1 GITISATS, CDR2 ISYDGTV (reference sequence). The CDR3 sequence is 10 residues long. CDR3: CALWEVEKLF. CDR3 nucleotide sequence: TGTGCCTTGTGGGAGGTAGAGAAGCTCTTT.

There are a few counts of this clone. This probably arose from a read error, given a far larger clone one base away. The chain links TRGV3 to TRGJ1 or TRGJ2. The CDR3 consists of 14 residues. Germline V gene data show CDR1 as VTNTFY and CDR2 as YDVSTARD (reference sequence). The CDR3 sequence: CAAWDRPNYYKKLF. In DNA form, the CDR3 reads TGTGCCGCCTGGGACAGGCCGAATTATTATAAGAAACTCTTT.

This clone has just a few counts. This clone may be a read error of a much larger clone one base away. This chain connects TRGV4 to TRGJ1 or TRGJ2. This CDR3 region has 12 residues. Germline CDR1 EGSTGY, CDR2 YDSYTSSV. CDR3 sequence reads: CAAWIDYYKKLF. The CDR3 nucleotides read TGTGCCGCCTGGATTGATTATTATAAGAAACTCTTT.

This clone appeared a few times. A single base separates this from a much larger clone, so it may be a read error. CDR3 sequence: CAAWVPYYKKLF. CDR3 DNA: TGTGCCGCCTGGGTCCCTTATTATAAGAAACTCTTT. The chain is built from TRGV2 and TRGJ1 or TRGJ2. This CDR3 is 12 amino acids long. Germline V gives CDR1 EGSNGY, CDR2 YDSYNSKV.

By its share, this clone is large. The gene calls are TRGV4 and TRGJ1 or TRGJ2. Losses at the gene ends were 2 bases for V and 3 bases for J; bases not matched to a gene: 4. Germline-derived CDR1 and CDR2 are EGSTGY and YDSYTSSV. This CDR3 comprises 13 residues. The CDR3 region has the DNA TGTGCCACCTGGGATGACCTTTATTATAAGAAACTCTTT. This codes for CATWDDLYYKKLF.

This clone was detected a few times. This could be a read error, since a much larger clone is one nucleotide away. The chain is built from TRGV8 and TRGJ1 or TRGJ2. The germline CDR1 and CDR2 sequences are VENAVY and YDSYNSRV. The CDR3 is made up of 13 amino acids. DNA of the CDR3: TGTGCCACCTGGGATATGAATTATTATAAGAAACTCTTC. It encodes CATWDMNYYKKLF.

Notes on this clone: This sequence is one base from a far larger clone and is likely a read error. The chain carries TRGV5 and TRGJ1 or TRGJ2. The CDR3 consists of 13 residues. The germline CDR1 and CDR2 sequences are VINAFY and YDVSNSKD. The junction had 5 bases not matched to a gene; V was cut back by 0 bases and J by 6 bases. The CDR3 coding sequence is TGTGCCACCTGGGACAGGCCGGTTTATAAGAAACTCTTT. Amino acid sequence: CATWDRPVYKKLF.

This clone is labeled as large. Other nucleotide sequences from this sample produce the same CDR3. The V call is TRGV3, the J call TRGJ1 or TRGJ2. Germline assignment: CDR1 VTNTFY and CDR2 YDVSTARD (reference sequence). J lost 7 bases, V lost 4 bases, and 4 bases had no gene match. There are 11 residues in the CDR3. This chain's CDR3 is CATWDGYKKLF. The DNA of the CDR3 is TGTGCCACCTGGGATGGGTATAAGAAACTCTTT.

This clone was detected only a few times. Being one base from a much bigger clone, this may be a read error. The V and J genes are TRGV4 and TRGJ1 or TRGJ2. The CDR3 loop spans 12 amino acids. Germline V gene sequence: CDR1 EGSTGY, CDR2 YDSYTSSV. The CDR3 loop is CATWDKDYRKLF. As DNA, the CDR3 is TGTGCCACCTGGGATAAAGATTATAGGAAACTCTTT.

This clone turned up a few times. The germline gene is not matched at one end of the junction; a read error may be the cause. This CDR3 is CALWEVPYHKKLF. The CDR3 DNA follows: TGTGCCTTGTGGGAGGTGCCTTATCATAAGAAACTCTTT. V and J are TRGV9 and TRGJ1 or TRGJ2. This CDR3 comprises 13 residues. Per the germline V gene, CDR1 is GITISATS and CDR2 is ISYDGTV (reference sequence).

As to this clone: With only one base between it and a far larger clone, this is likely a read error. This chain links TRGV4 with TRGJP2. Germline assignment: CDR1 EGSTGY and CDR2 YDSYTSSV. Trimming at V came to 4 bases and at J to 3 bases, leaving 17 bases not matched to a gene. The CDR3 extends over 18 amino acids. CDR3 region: CATWEGPCGGGSDWIKTF. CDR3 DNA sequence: TGTGCCACCTGGGAGGGCCCATGCGGAGGGGGTAGTGATTGGATCAAGACGTTT.

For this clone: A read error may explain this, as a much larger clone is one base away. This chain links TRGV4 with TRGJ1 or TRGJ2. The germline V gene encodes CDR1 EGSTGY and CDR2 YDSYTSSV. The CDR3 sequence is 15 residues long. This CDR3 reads CATWDGLPRGYNKLF. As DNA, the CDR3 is TGTGCCACCTGGGATGGGCTTCCCCGAGGATATAATAAACTCTTT.

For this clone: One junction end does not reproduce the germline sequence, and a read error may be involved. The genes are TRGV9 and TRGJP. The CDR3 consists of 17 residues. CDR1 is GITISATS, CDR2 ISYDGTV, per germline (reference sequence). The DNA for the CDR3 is TGTGCCTTGTGGGGGGTGCGGGGAGAGTTGGGCAAAAAAATCGAGGTATTT. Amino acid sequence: CALWGVRGELGKKIEVF.

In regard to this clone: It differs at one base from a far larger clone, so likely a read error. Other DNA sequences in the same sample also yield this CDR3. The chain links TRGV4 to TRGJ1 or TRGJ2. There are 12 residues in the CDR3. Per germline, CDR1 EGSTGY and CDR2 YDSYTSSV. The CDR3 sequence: CATWDGCYKKLF. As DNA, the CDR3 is TGTGCCACCTGGGATGGATGTTATAAGAAACTTTTT.

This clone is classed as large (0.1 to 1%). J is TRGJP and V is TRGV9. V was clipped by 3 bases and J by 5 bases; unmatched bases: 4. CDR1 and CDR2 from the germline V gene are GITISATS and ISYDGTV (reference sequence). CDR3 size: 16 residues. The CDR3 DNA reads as TGTGCCTTGTGGGAGCCAAAAGAGTTGGGCAAAAAAATCAAGGTATTT. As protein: CALWEPKELGKKIKVF.